This TCR beta chain was captured by sequencing in a study of T cell responses to AZD1222 COVID-19 vaccine. Data came from immunoSEQ multiplex PCR; TCRdb stores just in-frame clones and leaves some out. The sample lists over 95,000 clones, about 86% occurring once. Trimming cost V 5 bases and J 2 bases, with 12 bases left between them. This CDR3 comprises 15 residues. The germline V gene has CDR1 MNHEY and CDR2 SVGAGI. This chain uses TRBV6-5 with TRBJ2-2; perhaps D is TRBD1 or TRBD2 (5 bases each). The sequence was collected from an adult in good health. The sample consisted of peripheral blood, taken on day 0 of AZD1222 vaccination. CDR3 coding DNA: TGTGCCAGCAGTCAGAGGGACCGAAACACCGGGGAGCTGTTTTTT. Its translation is CASSQRDRNTGELFF.